This T cell receptor (beta chain) was profiled in a study of cytomegalovirus exposure and HLA in healthy donors. The PCR ran on 60 Vbeta and 13 Jbeta primers. The assay was immunoSEQ multiplex PCR, and TCRdb's table has in-frame clones only and misses some. The sample includes some 150,000 clones, approximately 86% of them seen just once. Germline CDR1 is WSHSY and CDR2 is SAAADI. Between the trimmed V and J ends, which lost 3 bases and 6 bases, there was a span of 21 bases. The CDR3 is 18 residues long. Whole-study findings and limits: Because they were indistinguishable, some V segments, including TRBV6-2 and TRBV6-3, were excluded. Cytomegalovirus-associated status was assigned to around 160 TCR beta chains.

Of note for this clone: Its specificity is not known.

The chain recombines TRBV10-2 with TRBJ1-6; the D gene is possibly TRBD1 (5 bases). The TCR was taken from a woman between 45 and 65 years old in good health and CMV-seropositive. Material for sequencing was PBMCs. CDR3 DNA: TGCGCCAGCAGTGAACACCGGGGGGGGAGGCGGACTAATTCACCCCTCCACTTT. It translates to CASSEHRGGRRTNSPLHF.